The T cell receptor beta chain described here comes from a study of blood T cell repertoires in COVID-19. The repertoire was sequenced with immunoSEQ multiplex PCR; TCRdb's copy has only in-frame clones and lacks some. The sample yields 180,000 or so clones, 70% to 85% seen once. Trimming removed 6 bases at V and 1 base at J, with 9 bases between. This CDR3 comprises 14 residues. Per germline, CDR1 MNHNY and CDR2 SVGAGI (reference sequence). The chain carries TRBV6-6 and TRBJ2-2; D might be TRBD2 (5 bases). The sample taken for sequencing was peripheral blood. The clonotype originates from a woman older than 75 with acute or convalescent COVID-19. CDR3 DNA sequence: TGTGCCAGCAGGCCGGACTGGAACACCGGGGAGCTGTTTTTT. This translates into CASRPDWNTGELFF.